This T cell receptor (beta chain) is drawn from a study of radiation and T cells in renal cell carcinoma. Study-level findings and limits: No pretreatment tumor biopsies were available for baseline clonotypes. In blood, top tumor clones expanded by 2 weeks, shrinking by 4.

Time point of the sample: blood 2 weeks post-SBRT. Treatment given: 15 Gy SBRT to primary tumor, nephrectomy 4 weeks later. Radiation-treated patients gave blood at baseline, week 2 and week 4. V shed 1 base and J shed 1 base, with 7 bases lying between them. The germline V gene has CDR1 SGHDN and CDR2 FVKESK. This CDR3 has 14 amino acids. Sequencing was performed with immunoSEQ multiplex PCR; in TCRdb, only in-frame clones are kept and a portion is missing. This sample yields tens of thousands of clones, of which roughly 78% are seen a single time; about 30% belongs to the top ten. As to this clone: Its antigen is unidentified.

The sequence derives from a woman between 65 and 79 years old with renal cell carcinoma. Source: blood, taken from a patient whose treatment included radiotherapy and nephrectomy. The chain couples TRBV14 to TRBJ1-1; D ambiguous. The CDR3 nucleotides are TGTGCCAGCAGCCAAGGTATCCCGAACACTGAAGCTTTCTTT. This gives the protein CASSQGIPNTEAFF.